These 14 T cell receptor beta chains were sequenced from one sample in a study of cytomegalovirus exposure and HLA in healthy donors. PCR employed 60 Vbeta and 13 Jbeta primers. Libraries were prepared by immunoSEQ multiplex PCR; TCRdb keeps only in-frame clonotypes and omits some of them. The sample consists of about 140,000 clones, 75% to 85% of them appearing once. Specimen: PBMCs. The source is a woman aged 50 to 60 in good health and CMV-seropositive.

CDR3 in DNA: TGTGCCAGCAGCCCCCAAATGCAAGGGGGGGGCTCCTACGAGCAGTACTTC. Translating gives CASSPQMQGGGSYEQYF. The chain recombines TRBV5-5 with TRBJ2-7; D is perhaps TRBD2 (7 bases). This CDR3 contains 17 residues. Germline loops: CDR1 SGHKS, CDR2 YYEKEE (reference sequence). V was trimmed by 4 bases and J by 0 bases, leaving 20 bases between them.

The genes are TRBV11-2 and TRBJ1-3; D is perhaps TRBD1 (5 bases). Trimming removed 5 bases at V and 4 bases at J, with 9 bases between. The germline V gene encodes CDR1 SGHAT and CDR2 FQNNGV. The CDR3 is 13 residues long. The CDR3 loop is CASSGHIGNTIYF. The CDR3 DNA reads as TGTGCCAGCAGCGGACACATCGGAAACACCATATATTTT.

The V gene is TRBV12-5, the J gene TRBJ1-5; D unclear. Germline V gene data show CDR1 as LGHNT and CDR2 as FRNRAP. The V gene lost 3 bases and the J gene lost 1 base, with 4 bases spanning the gap. The CDR3 covers 13 residues. The CDR3 region has the DNA TGTGCTAGTGGTTTACAGAGCAATCAGCCCCAGCATTTT. Protein: CASGLQSNQPQHF.

V usage is TRBV28 and J usage is TRBJ2-5, with D possibly matching TRBD1 (6 bases). CDR3 length equals 16 residues. In germline, CDR1 is MDHEN, CDR2 SYDVKM. V lost 2 bases, J lost 2 bases, and 15 bases lay in between. DNA for the CDR3: TGTGCCAGCAGTTTAGCGCAGGGGCACGGGCAAGAGACCCAGTACTTC. Its protein is CASSLAQGHGQETQYF.

The chain carries TRBV9 and TRBJ1-2; D ambiguous. V lost 4 bases to trimming and J lost 1 base, with 14 bases between them. CDR3 length: 15 amino acids. Germline CDR1 SGDLS, CDR2 YYNGEE. This CDR3 reads CASSFPRVLNYGYTF. DNA for the CDR3: TGTGCCAGCAGCTTCCCCCGGGTCCTTAACTATGGCTACACCTTC.

The rearrangement joins TRBV30 to TRBJ1-4; D not certain. The CDR3 has 13 amino acids. Germline CDR1 reads GTSNPN; CDR2 reads SVGIG (reference sequence). V lost 0 bases and J lost 11, with 13 bases in between. The CDR3 sequence: CAWSVKFTGKLFF. The CDR3 DNA is TGTGCCTGGAGTGTAAAATTCACGGGGAAACTGTTTTTT.

This chain links TRBV6-1 with TRBJ1-5; D perhaps matches TRBD1 (5 bases). The germline V gene encodes CDR1 MNHNS and CDR2 SASEGT. The CDR3 length is 12 residues. The V gene lost 6 bases and the J gene lost 6 bases, with 9 bases spanning the gap. The DNA of the CDR3 is TGTGCCAGCAGGCAGGGTAGTCAGCCCCAGCATTTT. It translates to CASRQGSQPQHF.

The rearrangement links TRBV5-5 to TRBJ1-2, with 8 bases fitting TRBD1. Per the germline V gene, CDR1 is SGHKS and CDR2 is YYEKEE (reference sequence). V was pared by 4 bases and J by 4 bases, with 6 bases of the junction left unmatched. The CDR3 consists of 14 residues. CDR3: CASSLSTGVYGYTF. CDR3 in DNA: TGTGCCAGCAGCCTATCGACAGGGGTCTATGGCTACACCTTC.

The chain employs TRBV7-3 and TRBJ2-3, with D maybe TRBD1 (5 bases). In germline, CDR1 is SGHTA, CDR2 FQGTGA. The CDR3 is 15 amino acids. Between the trimmed V and J ends, which lost 2 bases and 2 bases, there was a span of 11 bases. CDR3 protein: CASSLSQAYTDTQYF. The CDR3 nucleotides are TGTGCCAGCAGCTTATCACAGGCGTACACAGATACGCAGTATTTT.

The V gene is TRBV5-1, the J gene TRBJ1-1, with 8 bases identical to TRBD1. The germline gives CDR1 SGHRS, CDR2 YFSETQ. Unmatched junction bases numbered 4, after V lost 3 bases and J lost 3 bases. CDR3 size: 14 residues. The CDR3: CASSSQGGDTEAFF. CDR3 coding DNA: TGCGCCAGCAGCTCACAGGGGGGAGACACTGAAGCTTTCTTT.

The chain links TRBV27 to TRBJ2-7, with D perhaps TRBD1 (5 bases). Germline-derived CDR1 and CDR2 are MNHEY and SMNVEV (reference sequence). V gave up 5 bases and J gave up 1 base, with 15 bases separating them. This CDR3 has 15 amino acids. Here the CDR3 DNA reads TGTGCCAGCAGTCCTCGTCCTAAGGGGTCCTACGAGCAGTACTTC. This codes for CASSPRPKGSYEQYF.

This sequence joins TRBV19 and TRBJ1-1; the D is unclear. From germline, CDR1 is LNHDA and CDR2 SQIVND (reference sequence). V shed 7 bases and J shed 0 bases, with 12 bases lying between them. The CDR3 totals 14 residues. The CDR3 DNA reads as TGTGCCAGTACAAGGGAGGGAATGAACACTGAAGCTTTCTTT. Translation gives CASTREGMNTEAFF. The full variable domain, with the rest looked up from reference TRBV19 and TRBJ1-1, is DGGITQSPKYLFRKEGQNVTLSCEQNLNHDAMYWYRQDPGQGLRLIYYSQIVNDFQKGDIAEGYSVSREKKESFPLTVTSAQKNPTAFYLCASTREGMNTEAFFGQGTRLTVV.

The V gene is TRBV29-1, the J gene TRBJ2-7, with TRBD2 identical over 9 bases. CDR1 is SQVTM, CDR2 ANQGSEA, per germline. Trimming took 4 bases from V and 1 from J; bases not matched to a gene: 8. CDR3 length: 15 amino acids. CDR3 loop: CSVAIILAGSYEQYF. The CDR3 DNA reads TGCAGCGTTGCCATAATACTAGCGGGTTCCTACGAGCAGTACTTC.

The V and J genes are TRBV2 and TRBJ1-2; D may be TRBD1 (6 bases). Deletions cut 4 bases from V and 3 bases from J, with 9 bases between. Germline-derived CDR1 and CDR2 are SNHLY and FYNNEI. The CDR3 is 13 residues long. The CDR3 here is CASSGQADYGYTF. Written as DNA, the CDR3 is TGTGCCAGCAGTGGACAGGCCGACTATGGCTACACCTTC.